This T cell receptor beta chain was retrieved from a study of T cell repertoires in cytomegalovirus infection. Study information: CMV epitopes used comprised recently identified HLA-C-restricted ones and well-studied HLA-B-restricted ones. Shared public TCR beta signatures pointed to both CMV infection and a matching HLA type. Study findings and constraints: Using cumulative public TCR beta family frequency, the authors identified those who carried CMV together with the relevant HLA. HLA-C-restricted CMV-specific TCR beta clonotypes prevailed in the ex vivo response.

TCRdb used MiXCR to reprocess the reads, holding one entry per CDR3 protein. The sample includes around 900,000 distinct CDR3 sequences, about a third of them seen just once. A remark on this clonotype: What it binds is unknown. Its ends do not fully match the called genes, so a read error is possible.

The source of this sequence is a human donor in good health (CMV status not recorded). Some clones in this sample may be carry-over from other donors' samples. Sequenced here: cultured CD8+ T cells from PBMCs, sampled from culture after CMV antigen stimulation.

The CDR3 coding sequence is TGTGCCAGCAGCCGGTCAGGACTAGCGGACAGCTCCTACGAGCAGTACTTC. Translating gives CASSRSGLADSSYEQYF. The chain uses TRBV4-1 and TRBJ2-7; the match to TRBD2 covers 10 bases. Germline V gene lookup returns CDR1 MGHRA and CDR2 YSYEKL. This CDR3 contains 17 residues.